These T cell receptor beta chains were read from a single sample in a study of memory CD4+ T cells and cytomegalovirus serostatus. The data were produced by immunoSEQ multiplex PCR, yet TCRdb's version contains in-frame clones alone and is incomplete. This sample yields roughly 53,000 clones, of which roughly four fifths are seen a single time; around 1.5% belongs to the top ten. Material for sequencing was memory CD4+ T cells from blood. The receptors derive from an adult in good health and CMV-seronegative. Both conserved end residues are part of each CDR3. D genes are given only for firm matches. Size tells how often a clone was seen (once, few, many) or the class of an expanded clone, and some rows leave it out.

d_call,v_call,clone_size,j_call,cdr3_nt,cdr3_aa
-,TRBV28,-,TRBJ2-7,TGTGCCAGCAGCCGCCGGTACGAGCAGTACTTC,CASSRRYEQYF
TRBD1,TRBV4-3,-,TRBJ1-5,TGCGCCAGCAGCCAAGAGGTCGACAGGGGGCTTCCTCAGCCCCAGCATTTT,CASSQEVDRGLPQPQHF
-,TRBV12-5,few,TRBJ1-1,TGTGCTAGTGGTTTGGCAAGTCACACTGAAGCTTTCTTT,CASGLASHTEAFF
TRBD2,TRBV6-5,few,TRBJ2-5,TGTGCCAGCAGCCCTACTAGCGCCCCTCGGGAGACCCAGTACTTC,CASSPTSAPRETQYF
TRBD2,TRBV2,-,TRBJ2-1,TGTGCCAGCACCAGGACTAGCGGGGTCGATGAGCAGTTCTTC,CASTRTSGVDEQFF
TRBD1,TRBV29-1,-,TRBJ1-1,TGCAGCGGCCGGACAGGGGCAATGAACACTGAAGCTTTCTTT,CSGRTGAMNTEAFF
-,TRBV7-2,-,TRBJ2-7,TGTGCCAGCAGCCAGGGTCCGGCCTACGAGCAGTACTTC,CASSQGPAYEQYF
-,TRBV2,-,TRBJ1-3,TGTGCCAGCAGGGACGGCCACTCTGGAAACACCATATATTTT,CASRDGHSGNTIYF
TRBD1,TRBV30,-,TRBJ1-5,TGTGCCTGGAGTACCCAGGACAGGGGAAGCAATCAGCCCCAGCATTTT,CAWSTQDRGSNQPQHF
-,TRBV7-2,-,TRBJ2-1,TGTGCCAGCAGCTTAGTGCCAGCCACTGAGCAGTTCTTC,CASSLVPATEQFF
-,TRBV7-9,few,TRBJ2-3,TGTGCCAGCCCTGCGGAGCGGAGGGGGGGCACAGATACGCAGTATTTT,CASPAERRGGTDTQYF
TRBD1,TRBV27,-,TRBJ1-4,TGTGCCAGCAGTAGACAGGGGGCAACTAATGAAAAACTGTTTTTT,CASSRQGATNEKLFF
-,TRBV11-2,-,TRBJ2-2,TGTGCCAGCAGCTGGGGGTCAGCCAGGAACACCGGGGAGCTGTTTTTT,CASSWGSARNTGELFF
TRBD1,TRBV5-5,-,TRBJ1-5,TGTGCCAGCAGCTTGGGACAGGGGACGGATCAGCCCCAGCATTTT,CASSLGQGTDQPQHF
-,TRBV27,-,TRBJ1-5,TGTGCCAGCAGTTTTTTAGGGGTAAGGGGCAATCAGCCCCAGCATTTT,CASSFLGVRGNQPQHF
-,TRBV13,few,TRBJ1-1,TGTGCCAGCAGCTTGGGGGGCCAGAACACTGAAGCTTTCTTT,CASSLGGQNTEAFF
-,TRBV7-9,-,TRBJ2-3,TGTGCCAGCAGCTCACGAGCAGATACGCAGTATTTT,CASSSRADTQYF